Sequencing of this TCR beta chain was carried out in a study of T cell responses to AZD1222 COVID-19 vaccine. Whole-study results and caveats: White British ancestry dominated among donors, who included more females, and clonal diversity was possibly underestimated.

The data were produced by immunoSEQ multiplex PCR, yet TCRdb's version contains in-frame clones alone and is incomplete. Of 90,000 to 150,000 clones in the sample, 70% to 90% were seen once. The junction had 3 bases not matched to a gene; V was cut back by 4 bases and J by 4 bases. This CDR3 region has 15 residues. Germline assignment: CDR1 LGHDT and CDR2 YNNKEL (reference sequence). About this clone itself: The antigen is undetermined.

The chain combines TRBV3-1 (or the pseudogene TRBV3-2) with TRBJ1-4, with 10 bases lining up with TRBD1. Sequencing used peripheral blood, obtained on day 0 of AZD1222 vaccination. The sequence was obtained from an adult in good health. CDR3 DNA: TGTGCCAGCAGCCCGACAGGGGGCCTTAATGAAAAACTGTTTTTT. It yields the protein CASSPTGGLNEKLFF.